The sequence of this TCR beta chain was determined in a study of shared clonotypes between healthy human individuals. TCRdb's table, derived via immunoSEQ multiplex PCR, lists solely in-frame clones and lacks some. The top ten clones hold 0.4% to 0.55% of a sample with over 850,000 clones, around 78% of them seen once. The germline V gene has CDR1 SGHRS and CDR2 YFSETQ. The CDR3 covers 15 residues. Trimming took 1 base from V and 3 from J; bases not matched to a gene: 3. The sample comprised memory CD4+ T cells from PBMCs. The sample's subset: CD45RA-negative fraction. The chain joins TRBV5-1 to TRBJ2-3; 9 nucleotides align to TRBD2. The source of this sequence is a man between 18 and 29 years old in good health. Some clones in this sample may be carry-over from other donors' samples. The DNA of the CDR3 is TGCGCCAGCAGCTTGTCCCTAGCGGGGACAGATACGCAGTATTTT. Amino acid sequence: CASSLSLAGTDTQYF.